These T cell receptor beta chains were read from a single sample in a study of cytomegalovirus exposure and HLA in healthy donors. Measured with immunoSEQ multiplex PCR; TCRdb has only the in-frame clones, and not every one. The table shows 90,000 to 130,000 clones, with roughly 70% occurring only once. Sequenced: PBMCs. The receptors derive from a man under 40 in good health and CMV-seropositive. CDR3s include the opening cysteine and the closing phenylalanine or tryptophan. A D gene is named only where the DNA matches it firmly. A row's size may be missing; if present it is once, few, many or a size class.

V: TRBV6-4
size: .
J: TRBJ2-1
D: .
CDR3: CASSEFSSGGYNEQFF
DNA: TGTGCCAGCAGTGAATTTTCATCCGGCGGGTACAATGAGCAGTTCTTC

V: TRBV7-9
size: few
J: TRBJ1-5
D: TRBD1
CDR3: CASSSSGGRGNQPQHF
DNA: TGTGCCAGCAGTTCGTCAGGGGGCAGGGGCAATCAGCCCCAGCATTTT

V: TRBV27
size: .
J: TRBJ2-3
D: TRBD2
CDR3: CASSFQRDTDTQYF
DNA: TGTGCCAGCAGTTTCCAGCGGGACACAGATACGCAGTATTTT

V: TRBV18
size: .
J: TRBJ1-2
D: TRBD1
CDR3: CASSRFGTGLRNYGYTF
DNA: TGTGCCAGCTCCCGCTTTGGGACAGGGCTCCGGAACTATGGCTACACCTTC

V: TRBV5-1
size: .
J: TRBJ1-2
D: TRBD1
CDR3: CASSPGQGGGYTF
DNA: TGCGCCAGCAGCCCGGGACAGGGTGGTGGCTACACCTTC

V: TRBV18
size: .
J: TRBJ1-1
D: .
CDR3: CASSPRIVEGTEAFF
DNA: TGTGCCAGCTCACCAAGGATCGTAGAGGGCACTGAAGCTTTCTTT

V: TRBV5-1
size: .
J: TRBJ2-5
D: TRBD2
CDR3: CASSRLAGEKETQYF
DNA: TGCGCCAGCAGTCGACTAGCGGGAGAGAAAGAGACCCAGTACTTC

V: TRBV4-1
size: .
J: TRBJ2-1
D: .
CDR3: CASSQGARLGGEQFF
DNA: TGCGCCAGCAGCCAAGGGGCTAGACTAGGTGGTGAGCAGTTCTTC

V: TRBV6-1
size: .
J: TRBJ2-1
D: TRBD1
CDR3: CASSEAVTGDNEQFF
DNA: TGTGCCAGCAGTGAAGCAGTCACAGGGGACAATGAGCAGTTCTTC

V: TRBV29-1
size: .
J: TRBJ2-1
D: .
CDR3: CSVEKTGLTRSSYNEQFF
DNA: TGCAGCGTTGAGAAAACCGGACTCACCAGGAGCTCCTACAATGAGCAGTTCTTC

V: TRBV5-6
size: .
J: TRBJ2-1
D: .
CDR3: CASSLDLSGSSYNEQFF
DNA: TGTGCCAGCAGCTTGGACTTAAGCGGAAGCTCCTACAATGAGCAGTTCTTC

V: TRBV9
size: .
J: TRBJ2-1
D: TRBD2
CDR3: CASSASGRASYNEQFF
DNA: TGTGCCAGCAGCGCTAGCGGGAGGGCCTCTTACAATGAGCAGTTCTTC

V: TRBV14
size: .
J: TRBJ2-2
D: .
CDR3: CASSQDAVGQGNTGELFF
DNA: TGTGCCAGCAGCCAAGATGCGGTCGGGCAGGGGAACACCGGGGAGCTGTTTTTT

V: TRBV28
size: .
J: TRBJ2-1
D: TRBD1
CDR3: CASSVGGLEQFF
DNA: TGTGCCAGCAGCGTAGGGGGCTTAGAGCAGTTCTTC

V: TRBV5-4
size: .
J: TRBJ2-1
D: TRBD1
CDR3: CASSAGQGTVNEQFF
DNA: TGTGCCAGCAGCGCGGGACAGGGGACAGTCAATGAGCAGTTCTTC

V: TRBV4-1
size: few
J: TRBJ1-2
D: .
CDR3: CASSPSGVNYGYTF
DNA: TGCGCCAGCAGCCCTTCGGGAGTTAACTATGGCTACACCTTC

V: TRBV4-1
size: once
J: TRBJ2-3
D: .
CDR3: CASSPNWGPNTDTQYF
DNA: TGCGCCAGCAGCCCAAATTGGGGGCCCAACACAGATACGCAGTATTTT

V: TRBV28
size: few
J: TRBJ2-2
D: .
CDR3: CASNPGTPNTGELFF
DNA: TGTGCCAGCAACCCTGGGACACCGAACACCGGGGAGCTGTTTTTT

V: TRBV5-1
size: .
J: TRBJ2-7
D: .
CDR3: CASSLVSDEQYF
DNA: TGCGCCAGCAGCTTGGTTTCGGACGAGCAGTACTTC

V: TRBV27
size: .
J: TRBJ2-1
D: TRBD1
CDR3: CASSLISGTVNERFF
DNA: TGTGCCAGCAGTCTCATTTCAGGGACAGTCAATGAGCGGTTCTTC

V: TRBV18
size: once
J: TRBJ1-1
D: TRBD1
CDR3: CASSPFGQEVNTEAFF
DNA: TGTGCCAGCTCACCTTTCGGACAGGAGGTGAACACTGAAGCTTTCTTT

V: TRBV2
size: .
J: TRBJ1-6
D: TRBD1
CDR3: CASRVGQVTNSPLHF
DNA: TGTGCCAGCAGGGTCGGACAGGTGACTAATTCACCCCTCCACTTT

V: TRBV7-9
size: .
J: TRBJ2-3
D: .
CDR3: CASFLPTPDTQYF
DNA: TGTGCCAGCTTCTTACCCACTCCAGATACGCAGTATTTT

V: TRBV27
size: once
J: TRBJ1-2
D: .
CDR3: CASTPRFRVGYGYTF
DNA: TGTGCCAGCACCCCGCGGTTCAGGGTGGGGTATGGCTACACCTTC

V: TRBV7-9
size: .
J: TRBJ1-1
D: TRBD1
CDR3: CASSLSGGTGVTEAFF
DNA: TGTGCCAGCAGCTTATCAGGTGGGACAGGGGTCACTGAAGCTTTCTTT

V: TRBV5-8
size: .
J: TRBJ1-1
D: .
CDR3: CASSLAGVVAFF
DNA: TGTGCCAGCAGCTTGGCCGGGGTGGTAGCTTTCTTT